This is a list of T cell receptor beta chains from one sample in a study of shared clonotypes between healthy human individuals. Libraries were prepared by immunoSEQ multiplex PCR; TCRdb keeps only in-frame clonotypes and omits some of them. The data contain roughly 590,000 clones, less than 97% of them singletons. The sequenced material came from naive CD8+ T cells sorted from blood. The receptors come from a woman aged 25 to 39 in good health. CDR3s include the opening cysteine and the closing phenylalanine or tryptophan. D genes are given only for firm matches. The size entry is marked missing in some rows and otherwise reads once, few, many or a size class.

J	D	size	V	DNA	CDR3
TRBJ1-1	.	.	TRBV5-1	TGCGCCAGCAGCTTGTCCGGGATTAACACTGAAGCTTTCTTT	CASSLSGINTEAFF
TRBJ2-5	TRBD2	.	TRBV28	TGTGCCAGCAGTCCCTGGACTAGCGGGAGCCTCTACCAAGAGACCCAGTACTTC	CASSPWTSGSLYQETQYF
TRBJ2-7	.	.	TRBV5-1	TGCGCCAGCAGCTTTACAGGGTCCTACGAGCAGTACTTC	CASSFTGSYEQYF
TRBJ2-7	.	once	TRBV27	TGTGCCAGCAGCCGGGGAGAAGACACATCCTACGAGCAGTACTTC	CASSRGEDTSYEQYF
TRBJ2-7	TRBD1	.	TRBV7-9	TGTGCCAGCAGTAACGACAGGGGGCCCAGCGAGCAGTACTTC	CASSNDRGPSEQYF
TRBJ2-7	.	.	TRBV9	TGTGCCAGCAGCGGACTCCCCTCCCACGAGCAGTACTTC	CASSGLPSHEQYF
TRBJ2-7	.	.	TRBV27	TGTGCCAGCGCAGCGGACAGAGCCAACGAGCAGTACTTC	CASAADRANEQYF
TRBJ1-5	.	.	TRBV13	TGTGCCAGCAGCTCCGACAGGTCCGAGCCCCAGCATTTT	CASSSDRSEPQHF
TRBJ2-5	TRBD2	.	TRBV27	TGTGCCAGCAGTCCCAGACTAGCGGAGACCCAGTACTTC	CASSPRLAETQYF
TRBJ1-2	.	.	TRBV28	TGTGCCAGCAGTTTAGATCACAGTATTAACTATGGCTACACCTTC	CASSLDHSINYGYTF
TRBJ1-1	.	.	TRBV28	TGTGCCAGCGGAACTAAGACAGAATCCATGAACACTGAAGCTTTCTTT	CASGTKTESMNTEAFF
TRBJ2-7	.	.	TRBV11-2	TGTGCCAGCAGCTTAGCGGGAGCCACCTACGAGCAGTACTTC	CASSLAGATYEQYF
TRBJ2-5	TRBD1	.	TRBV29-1	TGCAGGTCCCTGGGACAGCCTCATAAAGAGACCCAGTACTTC	CRSLGQPHKETQYF
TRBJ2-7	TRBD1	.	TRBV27	TGTGCCAGCAGTTTGGGACAGGGAGTCTACGAGCAGTACTTC	CASSLGQGVYEQYF
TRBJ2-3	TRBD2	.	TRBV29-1	TGCAGCGTTTCCCTTGGACTAGCGGGAGATACGCAGTATTTT	CSVSLGLAGDTQYF
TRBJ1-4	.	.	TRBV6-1	TGTGCCAGCAGTGGAGAAAAACTGTTTTTT	CASSGEKLFF
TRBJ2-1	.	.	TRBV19	TGTGCCAGTAGTATAGGCTACATCGGACTCACCCGGGACGATGAGCAGTTCTTC	CASSIGYIGLTRDDEQFF
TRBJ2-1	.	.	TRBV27	TGTGCCAGCAGTTTTTTGGGGAATGAGCAGTTCTTC	CASSFLGNEQFF
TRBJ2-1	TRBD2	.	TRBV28	TGTGCCAGCGGGGGACTAGCGGGAGTTCAGTCCTACAATGAGCAGTTCTTC	CASGGLAGVQSYNEQFF
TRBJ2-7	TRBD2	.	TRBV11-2	TGTGCCTCTTCGGAGGAAGCGGGGTCCTACGAGCAGTACTTC	CASSEEAGSYEQYF
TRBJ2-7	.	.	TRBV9	TGTGCCAGCAACCCAGACGACATCATTAACGAGCAGTACTTC	CASNPDDIINEQYF
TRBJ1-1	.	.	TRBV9	TGTGCCAGCAGCGCACAGGGAGGTCCGACTGAAGCTTTCTTT	CASSAQGGPTEAFF
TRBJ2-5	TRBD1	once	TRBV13	TGTGCCAGCAGCTCTTGGACAGGGGCGCCCCATGACCAAGAGACCCAGTACTTC	CASSSWTGAPHDQETQYF
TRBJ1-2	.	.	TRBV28	TGTGCCTCCACGTGGAGAGGGGCGGCTATTGGCTACACCTTC	CASTWRGAAIGYTF
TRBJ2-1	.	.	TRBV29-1	TGCAGCGTTGAAACCTTACCCAATGAGCAGTTCTTC	CSVETLPNEQFF
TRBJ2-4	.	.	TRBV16	TGTGCCAGCAGCCAATCGAGGGTAGCCAAAAACATTCAGTACTTC	CASSQSRVAKNIQYF
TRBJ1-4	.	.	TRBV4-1	TGCGCCAGCAGCCAAGGGGGGAGAAATGAAAAACTGTTTTTT	CASSQGGRNEKLFF
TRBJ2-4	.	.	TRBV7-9	TGTGCCAGCAGCCTTAACTGGGGACGGCGCAAAAACATTCAGTACTTC	CASSLNWGRRKNIQYF
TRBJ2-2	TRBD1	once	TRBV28	TGTGCCAGCAGTTTGGCCGACAGGGGGTGGTCCGGGGAGCTGTTTTTT	CASSLADRGWSGELFF
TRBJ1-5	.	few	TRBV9	TGTGCCAGCAGCGTAGTAGGCAGGCCCTGGGGGGGCAATCAGCCCCAGCATTTT	CASSVVGRPWGGNQPQHF
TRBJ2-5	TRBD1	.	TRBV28	TGTGCCAGCAGTTTTCCGGGTGAACAGGGGCTTGAAGAGACCCAGTACTTC	CASSFPGEQGLEETQYF
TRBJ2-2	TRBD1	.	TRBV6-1	TGTGCCAGCATGGGACACAGGGGGACCGGGGAGCTGTTTTTT	CASMGHRGTGELFF
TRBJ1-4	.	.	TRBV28	TGTGCCAGCAGTCCGTCAGGGGCAACTAATGAAAAACTGTTTTTT	CASSPSGATNEKLFF